This T cell receptor (beta chain) was identified in a study of shared clonotypes between healthy human individuals. Trimming took 4 bases from V and 3 from J, leaving 16 bases between them. CDR3 length: 16 amino acids. Germline loops: CDR1 SGHNT, CDR2 YYREEE (reference sequence). Method: immunoSEQ multiplex PCR; TCRdb's copy keeps in-frame clones and lacks some. The profile shows roughly 500,000 clones, 76% of them singletons. The V and J genes are TRBV5-4 and TRBJ1-4; D might be TRBD1 (6 bases). Specimen: PBMCs. The receptor was isolated from a woman in her forties in good health. Some clones in this sample may be carry-over from other donors' samples. The CDR3 bases are TGTGCCAGCAGCCAACGGGGGCAGGCGGCTAATGAAAAACTGTTTTTT. Protein product: CASSQRGQAANEKLFF.